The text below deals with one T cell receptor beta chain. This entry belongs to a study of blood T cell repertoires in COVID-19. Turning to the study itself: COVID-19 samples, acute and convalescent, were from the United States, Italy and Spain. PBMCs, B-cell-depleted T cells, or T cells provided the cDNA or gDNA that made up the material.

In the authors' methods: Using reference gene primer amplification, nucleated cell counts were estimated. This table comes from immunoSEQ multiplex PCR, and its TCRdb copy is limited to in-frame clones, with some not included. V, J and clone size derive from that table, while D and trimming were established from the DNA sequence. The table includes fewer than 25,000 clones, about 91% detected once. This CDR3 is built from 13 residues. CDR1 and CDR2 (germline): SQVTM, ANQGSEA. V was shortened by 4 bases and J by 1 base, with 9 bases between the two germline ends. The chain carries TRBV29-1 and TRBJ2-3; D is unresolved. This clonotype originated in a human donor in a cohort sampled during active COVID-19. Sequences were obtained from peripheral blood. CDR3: CSVGNRGTDTQYF. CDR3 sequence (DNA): TGCAGCGTTGGTAATCGAGGCACAGATACGCAGTATTTT.